This entry lists 25 T cell receptor beta chains sequenced from one sample in a study of blood T cell repertoires in COVID-19. The method was immunoSEQ multiplex PCR; TCRdb's version includes in-frame clones alone and lacks a portion of them. Found here are 250,000 to 300,000 clones, 88% of them singletons; the top ten hold 11%. Sequencing used peripheral blood. Receptors originate from a woman in her 30s with COVID-19, enrolled during active disease.

This clone has just one count. The genes are TRBV19 and TRBJ2-1; 7 nucleotides agree with TRBD2. CDR3 size: 13 residues. Germline CDR1 and CDR2: LNHDA and SQIVND (reference sequence). J lost 9 bases, V lost 6 bases, and 8 bases had no gene match. CDR3 in DNA: TGTGCCAGTAGCACTAGAAGCGGGACTGAGCAGTTCTTC. Translation: CASSTRSGTEQFF.

This sequence joins TRBV5-1 and TRBJ1-2; no definite D call. In germline, CDR1 is SGHRS, CDR2 YFSETQ. The CDR3 runs to 15 residues. V was pared by 4 bases and J by 3 bases, with 16 bases between. The chain's CDR3 is CASSRYGGADYGYTF. The CDR3 nucleotides are TGCGCCAGCAGCCGTTATGGAGGTGCGGACTATGGCTACACCTTC. Based on the CDR3 plus reference TRBV5-1 and TRBJ1-2, the full variable domain is KAGVTQTPRYLIKTRGQQVTLSCSPISGHRSVSWYQQTPGQGLQFLFEYFSETQRNKGNFPGRFSGRQFSNSRSEMNVSTLELGDSALYLCASSRYGGADYGYTFGSGTRLTVV.

This chain links TRBV6-5 with TRBJ2-7, with 8 nucleotides matching TRBD1. V lost 0 bases and J lost 5; bases outside the gene matches: 9. CDR3 length equals 16 residues. Germline V CDR1 and CDR2: MNHEY, SVGAGI. CDR3 in DNA: TGTGCCAGCAGTTACTCGTTTTCACAGGGGGTCAACGAGCAGTACTTC. Translated: CASSYSFSQGVNEQYF.

The rearrangement uses TRBV25-1 and TRBJ2-3; D uncertain. In germline, CDR1 is MGHDK, CDR2 SYGVNS. This CDR3 contains 12 residues. Trimming removed 2 bases from V and 4 bases from J, with 4 bases in between. The CDR3 is CASSELADTQYF. The CDR3 nucleotides read TGTGCCAGCAGTGAACTAGCAGATACGCAGTATTTT.

The rearrangement uses TRBV5-1 and TRBJ2-1; TRBD1 matches at 12 bases. CDR1 and CDR2 from the germline V gene are SGHRS and YFSETQ. Trimming cost V 3 bases and J 6 bases; bases outside gene matches: 1. The CDR3 loop spans 14 amino acids. CDR3 bases: TGCGCCAGCAGCTGGGACAGGGGGCTCAATGAGCAGTTCTTC. Protein product: CASSWDRGLNEQFF.

This chain connects TRBV6-5 to TRBJ2-7; TRBD2 agrees at 8 bases. The germline gives CDR1 MNHEY, CDR2 SVGAGI. V gave up 2 bases and J gave up 3 bases; unmatched junction bases: 6. CDR3 size: 15 residues. This CDR3 is CASSYGSGGVYEQYF. The CDR3 bases are TGTGCCAGCAGTTACGGCTCGGGAGGGGTCTACGAGCAGTACTTC.

This chain joins TRBV6-5 and TRBJ1-1, with D unresolved. CDR3 length equals 13 residues. Germline V gene lookup returns CDR1 MNHEY and CDR2 SVGAGI. The germline V and J ends were trimmed by 6 bases and 4 bases, with 12 bases remaining between them. In DNA form, the CDR3 reads TGTGCCAGCAGGCTTGACTCCCTCACTGAAGCTTTCTTT. As protein: CASRLDSLTEAFF.

The CDR3 protein is CASSEVWEMTGNNYEQYF. Here the CDR3 DNA reads TGTGCCAGCAGTGAGGTATGGGAGATGACAGGGAATAACTACGAGCAGTACTTC. The chain has TRBV2 and TRBJ2-7; TRBD1 agrees at 7 bases. V trimming: 3 bases; J trimming: 3 bases; junction bases outside the gene matches: 17. Germline loops: CDR1 SNHLY, CDR2 FYNNEI. The CDR3 has 18 amino acids.

This chain links TRBV7-2 with TRBJ2-2; 7 bases are a match to TRBD2. Germline CDR1 is SGHTA and CDR2 is FQGNSA. This CDR3 region has 16 residues. V shed 5 bases and J 6 bases; nucleotides not matched to a gene: 12. Written as DNA, the CDR3 is TGTGCCAGCAGCCCCGGCGGGGGTAGTTGGTCCGGGGAGCTGTTTTTT. Amino acid sequence: CASSPGGGSWSGELFF.

The chain combines TRBV30 with TRBJ1-1; the match to TRBD1 covers 7 bases. There are 10 residues in the CDR3. V dropped 8 bases and J dropped 7; count of bases not matched to a gene: 4. The germline gives CDR1 GTSNPN, CDR2 SVGIG (reference sequence). The CDR3 loop reads CAGQEIEAFF. In DNA form, the CDR3 reads TGTGCCGGACAGGAGATTGAAGCTTTCTTT.

The chain combines TRBV4-3 with TRBJ2-5; tentative D call: TRBD1 (5 bases). The V and J ends lost 4 bases and 4 bases respectively, with 16 bases between them. Germline lookup yields CDR1 LGHNA and CDR2 YSLEER. The length of the CDR3 is 15 residues. The CDR3 spells CASSPDRTFRETQYF. DNA for the CDR3: TGCGCCAGCAGCCCCGATCGGACATTCCGAGAGACCCAGTACTTC.

This rearrangement joins TRBV11-1 to TRBJ2-7; 8 nucleotides match TRBD1. With 5 bases clipped from V and 6 bases from J, the junction kept 6 bases outside the gene matches. The CDR3 spans 13 residues. Germline loops: CDR1 SGHAT, CDR2 FQDESV (reference sequence). As DNA, the CDR3 is TGTGCCAGCAGCCCATGGACAGGGAGCGAGCAGTACTTC. It specifies CASSPWTGSEQYF.

The chain is built from TRBV30 and TRBJ1-1, with D perhaps matching TRBD1 (5 bases). The CDR3 has 11 residues. Germline CDR1 GTSNPN, CDR2 SVGIG (reference sequence). Trimming shortened V by 2 bases and J by 10 bases, and 11 bases separated the two germline ends. The CDR3 DNA sequence: TGTGCCTGGAGTCCCCGGGGGGGAGCTTTCTTT. Its translation: CAWSPRGGAFF.

V and J are TRBV5-4 and TRBJ2-7; 10 positions match TRBD2. V trimming: 3 bases; J trimming: 0 bases; junction bases outside the gene matches: 6. This CDR3 is built from 16 residues. CDR1 is SGHNT, CDR2 YYREEE, per germline (reference sequence). CDR3 sequence (DNA): TGTGCCAGCAGCTACCTTAGCGGGAGGAGCTCCTACGAGCAGTACTTC. Its protein product is CASSYLSGRSSYEQYF.

The V and J genes are TRBV15 and TRBJ2-5, with 8 bases aligning to TRBD1. The CDR3 consists of 15 residues. V gave up 5 bases and J gave up 2 bases; unmatched junction bases: 7. The V gene's germline CDR1 is LNHNV and CDR2 YYDKDF (reference sequence). This CDR3 reads CATSGRQGYQETQYF. Written as DNA, the CDR3 is TGTGCCACCAGCGGGAGACAGGGGTATCAAGAGACCCAGTACTTC.

The CDR3 coding sequence is TGTGCCAGCTCACCCGGGGGTAGCGCCTCCTACGAGCAGTACTTC. It translates to CASSPGGSASYEQYF. This chain connects TRBV18 to TRBJ2-7, with D possibly being TRBD2 (6 bases). Germline V CDR1 and CDR2: KGHSH, LQKENI. The CDR3 is made up of 15 amino acids. V lost 3 bases and J lost 0, with 12 bases in between.

The gene calls are TRBV11-3 and TRBJ2-1; 11 bases fit TRBD2. The trim removed 6 bases at V and 5 bases at J, leaving 6 bases unmatched. CDR3 length: 15 amino acids. The germline V gene has CDR1 SGHNT and CDR2 YENEEA. The CDR3 spells CASSLLAGDHNEQFF. The CDR3 nucleotides read TGTGCCAGCAGTTTACTAGCGGGAGACCACAATGAGCAGTTCTTC.

The chain joins TRBV10-3 to TRBJ1-2, with a weak D call TRBD1 (6 bases). Deletions cut 2 bases from V and 9 bases from J, with 16 bases between. There are 14 residues in the CDR3. Germline V CDR1 and CDR2: ENHRY, SYGVKD. In DNA, the CDR3 is TGTGCCATCAGTGAGAGGGACAAAGAGGATAGCTACACCTTC. This codes for CAISERDKEDSYTF.

A few counts support this clone. The chain uses TRBV15 and TRBJ2-7; 7 nucleotides line up with TRBD2. The CDR3 loop spans 16 amino acids. After removal of 5 bases from V and 4 bases from J, the junction contained 14 bases not matched to a gene. CDR1 LNHNV and CDR2 YYDKDF come from the germline V gene (reference sequence). As DNA, the CDR3 is TGTGCCACCAGCCGAGGGGCGGCTAGCGGAATATACGAGCAGTACTTC. Translation gives CATSRGAASGIYEQYF. The entire variable domain, with the rest obtained from reference TRBV15 and TRBJ2-7, is as follows: DAMVIQNPRYQVTQFGKPVTLSCSQTLNHNVMYWYQQKSSQAPKLLFHYYDKDFNNEADTPDNFQSRRPNTSFCFLDIRSPGLGDTAMYLCATSRGAASGIYEQYFGPGTRLTVT.

The chain joins TRBV9 to TRBJ1-2; D possibly corresponds to TRBD1 (5 bases). The CDR3 loop spans 14 amino acids. Trimming shortened V by 6 bases and J by 4 bases, and 16 bases separated the two germline ends. Germline CDR1 reads SGDLS; CDR2 reads YYNGEE. CDR3 sequence: CASTEGGAGYGYTF. The CDR3 nucleotides read TGTGCCAGCACCGAAGGAGGGGCCGGCTATGGCTACACCTTC.

V gene TRBV7-2 combines with J gene TRBJ2-2, with D possibly TRBD1 on 8 matching bases. The germline V gene encodes CDR1 SGHTA and CDR2 FQGNSA. The CDR3 has 15 residues. Trimming removed 5 bases from V and 6 bases from J, with 16 bases in between. CDR3 amino acids: CASSGTGGGPGELFF. CDR3 in DNA: TGTGCCAGCAGCGGTACAGGGGGGGGCCCCGGGGAGCTGTTTTTT.

In regard to this clone: Other DNA sequences from this sample encode an identical CDR3 as well. The J gene is TRBJ1-5, the V gene TRBV27, with 7 bases that match TRBD1. Germline CDR1 reads MNHEY; CDR2 reads SMNVEV (reference sequence). The ends lost 2 bases at V and 2 bases at J; junction bases unmatched: 0. This CDR3 contains 14 residues. As DNA, the CDR3 is TGTGCCAGCAGTTTAGGACAGGGCAATCAGCCCCAGCATTTT. Encoded protein: CASSLGQGNQPQHF.

This chain uses TRBV4-2 with TRBJ1-2; perhaps TRBD1 as D (6 bases). Trimming stripped 4 bases from V and 2 bases from J, with 17 bases between. The CDR3 length is 16 residues. Per the germline V gene, CDR1 is LGHNA and CDR2 is YNFKEQ. The CDR3 region has the DNA TGTGCCAGCAGCCCCAATTTAAACAGGGCGAACTATGGCTACACCTTC. Residues: CASSPNLNRANYGYTF.

The chain uses TRBV24-1 and TRBJ2-5, with 7 bases identical to TRBD1. The V gene end was trimmed by 3 bases and the J gene end by 2 bases; junction bases not matched to a gene: 5. Germline V gene sequence: CDR1 KGHDR, CDR2 SFDVKD. The CDR3 extends over 15 amino acids. CDR3 protein: CATSDIRRGQETQYF. CDR3 in DNA: TGTGCCACCAGTGATATCCGCAGGGGGCAAGAGACCCAGTACTTC.

V and J are TRBV6-5 and TRBJ1-5; 9 nucleotides match TRBD1. Germline V lookup: CDR1 MNHEY, CDR2 SVGAGI. The CDR3 totals 15 residues. V lost 5 bases to trimming and J lost 1 base; unmatched junction nucleotides: 3. The CDR3 is CASSNDRGSNQPQHF. In DNA, the CDR3 is TGTGCCAGCAGTAATGACAGGGGGAGCAATCAGCCCCAGCATTTT.